The clone carrying this TCR beta chain was recorded once. Its antigen remains unidentified. Measured with immunoSEQ multiplex PCR; TCRdb has only the in-frame clones, and not every one. The table has 150,000 to 200,000 clones, approximately 93% seen once. The data derive from a study of T cell responses to AZD1222 COVID-19 vaccine. Combined were second doses at about 4 or about 12 weeks. CDR1 and CDR2 from the germline V gene are SGHTA and FQGNSA. The ends were cut back, 5 bases at V and 0 bases at J, with 14 bases in the middle. This CDR3 comprises 16 residues. Notes on the study in general: Without day 14 samples, only post-peak T cell repertoires were studied. Two AZD1222 doses significantly raised spike-specific TCR breadth and depth over controls. Donors were largely white British and mainly female; clonal diversity was possibly underestimated.

Sequences were derived from peripheral blood, sampled 28 days after the second AZD1222 dose. The chain is built from TRBV7-2 and TRBJ2-1, with D perhaps matching TRBD1 (7 bases). This TCR came from an adult who received the AZD1222 COVID-19 vaccine. The CDR3 loop is CASSPHRGGSYNEQFF. CDR3 in DNA: TGTGCCAGCAGCCCGCACAGGGGAGGCTCCTACAATGAGCAGTTCTTC.